The sequence of this TCR beta chain was determined in a study of T-cell memory formation after mild COVID-19. Study summary: The study found TCR clusters largely donor specific. Broader study findings: The appearance of some responding clones in pre-infection memory suggested that cross-reactive memory joined.

5'RACE primed at constant segments yielded TCR alpha and TCR beta cDNA libraries bearing sample barcodes and UMIs. TCRdb redid the calling of the 5' RACE reads with MiXCR, one entry per CDR3 protein. Of hundreds of thousands of distinct CDR3 sequences in the sample, 20% are singletons; the top ten hold more than 8%. This clonotype has more than one count but fewer than ten. Its matching antigen is unknown. The length of the CDR3 is 15 residues. Germline values: CDR1 SEHNR, CDR2 FQNEAQ (reference sequence). Trimming took 5 bases from V and 1 from J, leaving 13 bases between them. Material: PBMCs or a T cell subset sorted from them (not recorded which). The chain links TRBV7-9 to TRBJ2-3, with D tentatively TRBD1 (5 bases). This clonotype originated in an adult woman who had mild COVID-19 (a few samples of this study predate the infection). Cell type and time point are not known. The CDR3 DNA follows: TGTGCCAGCAGCAACTTCTTAGGGGGCACAGATACGCAGTATTTT. It specifies CASSNFLGGTDTQYF.